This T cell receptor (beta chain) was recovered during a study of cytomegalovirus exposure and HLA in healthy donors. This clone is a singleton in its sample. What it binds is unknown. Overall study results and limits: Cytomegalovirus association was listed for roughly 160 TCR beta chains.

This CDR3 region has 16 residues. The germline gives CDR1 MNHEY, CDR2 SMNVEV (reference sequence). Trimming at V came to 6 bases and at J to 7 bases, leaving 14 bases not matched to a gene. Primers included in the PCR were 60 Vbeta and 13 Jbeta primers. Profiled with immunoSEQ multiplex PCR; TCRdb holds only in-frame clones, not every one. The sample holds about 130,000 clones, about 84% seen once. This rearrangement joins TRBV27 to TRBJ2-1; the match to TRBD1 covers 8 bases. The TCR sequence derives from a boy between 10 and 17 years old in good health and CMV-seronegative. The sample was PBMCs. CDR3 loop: CASRYWGQGAHNEQFF. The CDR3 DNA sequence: TGTGCCAGCAGATATTGGGGGCAGGGGGCGCATAATGAGCAGTTCTTC.